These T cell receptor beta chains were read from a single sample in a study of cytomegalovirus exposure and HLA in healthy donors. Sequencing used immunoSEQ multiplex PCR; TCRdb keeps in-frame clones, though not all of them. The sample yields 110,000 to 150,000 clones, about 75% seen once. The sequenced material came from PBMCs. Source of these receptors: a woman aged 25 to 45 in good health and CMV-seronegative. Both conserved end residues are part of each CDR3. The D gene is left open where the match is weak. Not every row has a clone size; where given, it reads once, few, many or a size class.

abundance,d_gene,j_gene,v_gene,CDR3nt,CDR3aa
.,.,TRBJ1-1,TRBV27,TGTGCCAGCAGTTTATATCAGAACACTGAAGCTTTCTTT,CASSLYQNTEAFF
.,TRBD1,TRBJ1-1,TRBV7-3,TGTGCCAGCAGCTTAAGCCCAGGGGGCACTGAAGCTTTCTTT,CASSLSPGGTEAFF
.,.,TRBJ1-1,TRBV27,TGTGCCAGCAGTTTATACCCCACAGGGTTTGGTGAAGCTTTCTTT,CASSLYPTGFGEAFF
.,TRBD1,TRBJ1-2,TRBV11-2,TGTGCCAGCAGCTTTTCAGGGGGAGGTGGCTACACCTTC,CASSFSGGGGYTF
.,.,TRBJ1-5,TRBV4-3,TGCGCCAGCAGCCAAGATCCCCAGAATCAGCCCCAGCATTTT,CASSQDPQNQPQHF
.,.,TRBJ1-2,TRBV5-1,TGCGCCAGCAGCTTGGTGAAGAGGGATGGCTACACCTTC,CASSLVKRDGYTF
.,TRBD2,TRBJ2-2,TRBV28,TGTGCCAGCAGCCCAACTAGCGGGGGTTACACCGGGGAGCTGTTTTTT,CASSPTSGGYTGELFF
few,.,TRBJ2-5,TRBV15,TGTGCCACCAGCAGGAGTCCCCAAGAGACCCAGTACTTC,CATSRSPQETQYF
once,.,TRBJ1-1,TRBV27,TGTGCCAGCAGTCGGAGGGGGGGGGCGTTAGGCACTGAAGCTTTCTTT,CASSRRGGALGTEAFF
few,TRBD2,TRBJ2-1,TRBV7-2,TGTGCCAGCAGCTTAGGTTTCTTCGGGGGGGAAGGGCGGTACAATGAGCAGTTCTTC,CASSLGFFGGEGRYNEQFF
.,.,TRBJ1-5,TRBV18,TGTGCCAGCTCACCACCGAATTCGATATCAGGGCAGCCCCAGCATTTT,CASSPPNSISGQPQHF
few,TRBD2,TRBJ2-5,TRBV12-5,TGTGCTAGTGGTTCGAGCGGGGGGGATCGGGAGACCCAGTACTTC,CASGSSGGDRETQYF
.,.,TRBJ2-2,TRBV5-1,TGCGCCAGCAGCTTTAACTTCAGGGGCGGGGAGCTGTTTTTT,CASSFNFRGGELFF
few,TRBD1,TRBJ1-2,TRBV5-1,TGCGCCAGCAGCGACCCAGGGGGAGGTTATGGCTACACCTTC,CASSDPGGGYGYTF
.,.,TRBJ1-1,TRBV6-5,TGTGCCAGCAACGACGGGGCTGAAGCTTTCTTT,CASNDGAEAFF
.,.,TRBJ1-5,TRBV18,TGTGCCAGCTCACCTATTGCCTCTCAGAGGGGCAATCAGCCCCAGCATTTT,CASSPIASQRGNQPQHF
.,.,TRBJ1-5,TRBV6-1,TGTGCCAGCAGTGAGTCAGGGATCAATCAGCCCCAGCATTTT,CASSESGINQPQHF
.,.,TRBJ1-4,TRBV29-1,TGCAGCGTCGAGGAGTTATTCACAGGTGGTGGTAAACTGTTTTTT,CSVEELFTGGGKLFF
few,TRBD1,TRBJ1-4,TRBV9,TGTGCCAGCAGCCCCCGCGGGGACAGGGTTGATGAAAAACTGTTTTTT,CASSPRGDRVDEKLFF
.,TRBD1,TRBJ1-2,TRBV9,TGTGCCAGCAGGGGCTCCGGGACAGCCTATGGCTACACCTTC,CASRGSGTAYGYTF
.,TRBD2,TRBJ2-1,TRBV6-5,TGTGCCAGCAGTTATAACGGGCCTAGCGGGGGATACGAGCAGTTCTTC,CASSYNGPSGGYEQFF
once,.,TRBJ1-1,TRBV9,TGTGCCAGCAGCGTAGAGGAGTCTAACACTGAAGCTTTCTTT,CASSVEESNTEAFF
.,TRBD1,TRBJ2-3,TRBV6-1,TGTGCCAGCAGTGGAGACAGGGGGCCGGCAGATACGCAGTATTTT,CASSGDRGPADTQYF
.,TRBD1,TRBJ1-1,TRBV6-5,TGTGCCAGCAGACCGTACAGGGGAGAGTGGACTGAAGCTTTCTTT,CASRPYRGEWTEAFF
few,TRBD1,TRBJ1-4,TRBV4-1,TGCGCCAGCAGCCAAGGCGAGCAGGGGGGACGAAAACTGTTTTTT,CASSQGEQGGRKLFF
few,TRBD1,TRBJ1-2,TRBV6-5,TGTGCCAGCAGTTACACACAAACAGGGGCGGGCGGCTACACCTTC,CASSYTQTGAGGYTF
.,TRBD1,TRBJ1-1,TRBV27,TGTGCCAGCAGTTTGTACACAGGGGAATTGGGCACTGAAGCTTTCTTT,CASSLYTGELGTEAFF
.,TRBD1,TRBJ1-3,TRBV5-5,TGTGCCAGCAGCCTTTCTTCAGGGGGTAGAAACACCATATATTTT,CASSLSSGGRNTIYF
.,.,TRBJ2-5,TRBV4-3,TGCGCCAGCAGCCAACAAGCGCAGGCGATGGGGGGGACCCAGTACTTC,CASSQQAQAMGGTQYF
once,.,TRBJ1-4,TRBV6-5,TGTGCCAGCGGATTACGGGAGGGGAAACTGTTTTTT,CASGLREGKLFF
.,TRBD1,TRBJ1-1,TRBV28,TGTGCCAGCAGCCCCGGCGGACAGGGAACGTTTGCTTTCTTT,CASSPGGQGTFAFF
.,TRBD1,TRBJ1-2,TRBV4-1,TGCGCCAGCAGCCCCCAATGGACAGGGTCAAACGGCTACACCTTC,CASSPQWTGSNGYTF
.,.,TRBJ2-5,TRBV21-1,TGTGCCAGCAGCCCCCTCGCCGGGAGGGGGGAGGAGACCCAGTACTTC,CASSPLAGRGEETQYF
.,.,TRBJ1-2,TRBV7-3,TGTGCCAGCAGCACCCAGGAGGGCACTAGCTACACCTTC,CASSTQEGTSYTF
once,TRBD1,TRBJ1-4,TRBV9,TGTGCCAGCAGCGTCACAGGGGAAGGGACTAATGAAAAACTGTTTTTT,CASSVTGEGTNEKLFF
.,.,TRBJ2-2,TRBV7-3,TGTGCCAGCAGCTTACATCGAGGAGGGAACACCGGGGAGCTGTTTTTT,CASSLHRGGNTGELFF
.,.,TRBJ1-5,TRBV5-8,TGTGCCAGCAGCTTAGTTTCGGGGAGCAATCAGCCCCAGCATTTT,CASSLVSGSNQPQHF
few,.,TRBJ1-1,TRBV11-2,TGTGCCAGCAGCTTAGGCGCTGGGGCGAACACTGAAGCTTTCTTT,CASSLGAGANTEAFF
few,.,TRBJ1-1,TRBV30,TGTGCCTGTGGAGAGTTTGAAGCTTTCTTT,CACGEFEAFF
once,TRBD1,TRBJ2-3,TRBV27,TGTGCCAGCAGTCCCTTCTCTAGCGCACATCCAGGGGGCCCTCAGTATTTT,CASSPFSSAHPGGPQYF
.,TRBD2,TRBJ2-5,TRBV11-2,TGTGCCAGCAGCTTAGGCCAGAGGGGAGCGGGGGGCCAAGAGACCCAGTACTTC,CASSLGQRGAGGQETQYF
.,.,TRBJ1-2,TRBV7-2,TGTGCCAGCAGCTTAACTGGAGGGAACTATGGCTACACCTTC,CASSLTGGNYGYTF
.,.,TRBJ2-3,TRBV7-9,TGTGCCAGCAGCCTTACAGATACGCAGTATTTT,CASSLTDTQYF
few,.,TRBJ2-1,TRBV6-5,TGTGCCAGCAGTCGCTTAGCGTCAGGAAATGAGCAGTTCTTC,CASSRLASGNEQFF
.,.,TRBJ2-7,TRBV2,TGTGCCAAGCGAACGGATACCTACGAGCAGTACTTC,CAKRTDTYEQYF
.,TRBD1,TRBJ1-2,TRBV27,TGTGCCAGCAGTTCCTATCAGGGGGTAAACTATGGCTACACCTTC,CASSSYQGVNYGYTF